A single sample is the source of the 22 T cell receptor beta chains below, sequenced in a study of cytomegalovirus exposure and HLA in healthy donors. Assay: immunoSEQ multiplex PCR; the TCRdb copy retains only in-frame clones and omits some. In the table there are about 240,000 clones, 87% of which are singletons. The specimen sequenced was PBMCs. These receptors all stem from a man between 18 and 35 years old in good health and CMV-seronegative.

The rearrangement links TRBV19 to TRBJ2-2, with a possible D match to TRBD1 (6 bases). The CDR3 is 14 amino acids. V shed 5 bases and J shed 5 bases, with 12 bases lying between them. Germline V CDR1 and CDR2: LNHDA, SQIVND (reference sequence). The CDR3 DNA is TGTGCCAGTAGTTTTGGGACACCGACCGGGGAGCTGTTTTTT. It translates to CASSFGTPTGELFF.

The chain carries TRBV19 and TRBJ2-6, with D perhaps matching TRBD2 (5 bases). CDR3 size: 16 residues. Germline V CDR1 and CDR2: LNHDA, SQIVND (reference sequence). Trimming removed 7 bases at V and 0 bases at J, with 13 bases between. CDR3 protein: CASKVGDSSGANVLTF. The CDR3 nucleotides are TGTGCCAGTAAGGTCGGGGATTCCTCTGGGGCCAACGTCCTGACTTTC.

In this sample, this clone turned up once. The rearrangement joins TRBV6-1 to TRBJ2-7, with D possibly TRBD1 on 5 matching bases. Trimming removed 4 bases from V and 2 bases from J, with 9 bases in between. CDR1 and CDR2 (germline): MNHNS, SASEGT. This CDR3 is 13 amino acids long. CDR3 bases: TGTGCCAGCAGTGTCAGGGCCACCTACGAGCAGTACTTC. It encodes CASSVRATYEQYF.

The chain is built from TRBV7-2 and TRBJ2-7; perhaps TRBD2 as D (7 bases). The germline V gene has CDR1 SGHTA and CDR2 FQGNSA. Trimming took off 1 base at V and 7 bases at J, with 11 bases between the two ends. The CDR3 length is 13 residues. This CDR3 reads CASSLEGEGEQYF. The CDR3 bases are TGTGCCAGCAGCTTAGAGGGGGAGGGGGAGCAGTACTTC.

This clone showed up just once. V gene TRBV29-1 combines with J gene TRBJ1-1; possibly TRBD1 for D (6 bases). V was pared by 0 bases and J by 5 bases, with 10 bases between. Germline-derived CDR1 and CDR2 are SQVTM and ANQGSEA. The CDR3 is 13 amino acids. CDR3 region: CSVEDRGKTEAFF. The DNA of the CDR3 is TGCAGCGTTGAAGACAGGGGAAAGACTGAAGCTTTCTTT.

Only a few counts were recorded for this clone. The genes are TRBV28 and TRBJ1-5; 7 bases line up with TRBD1. Germline values: CDR1 MDHEN, CDR2 SYDVKM. J was trimmed by 1 base and V by 10 bases; bases with no gene match: 10. The length of the CDR3 is 15 residues. DNA for the CDR3: TGTGCCACCTTTGGGGCAGGGGGAAGCAATCAGCCCCAGCATTTT. Translated, it gives CATFGAGGSNQPQHF.

This chain joins TRBV6-5 and TRBJ1-4; 7 bases agree with TRBD1. Germline V gene data show CDR1 as MNHEY and CDR2 as SVGAGI. The trim removed 6 bases at V and 2 bases at J, leaving 6 bases unmatched. This CDR3 is 15 amino acids long. The CDR3 loop reads CASRPTGDTNEKLFF. CDR3 bases: TGTGCCAGCAGGCCCACAGGGGATACTAATGAAAAACTGTTTTTT.

This chain joins TRBV18 and TRBJ1-2; 8 nucleotides match TRBD1. Germline assignment: CDR1 KGHSH and CDR2 LQKENI. V dropped 4 bases and J dropped 0; count of bases not matched to a gene: 10. The CDR3 sequence is 17 residues long. CDR3 loop: CASSHPGQAASNYGYTF. The CDR3 DNA is TGTGCCAGCTCACACCCGGGACAGGCAGCATCTAACTATGGCTACACCTTC.

This chain connects TRBV25-1 to TRBJ2-7; D is perhaps TRBD1 (5 bases). This CDR3 has 14 amino acids. Germline CDR1 MGHDK, CDR2 SYGVNS. Trimming took off 5 bases at V and 4 bases at J, with 15 bases between the two ends. The CDR3 loop reads CASSTGHRSYEQYF. The CDR3 coding sequence is TGTGCCAGCAGTACAGGACACCGGAGTTACGAGCAGTACTTC.

The DNA for the CDR3 is TGTGCCAGCAGCAAGGGGGCCGACAGCTCCTACGAGCAGTACTTC. It translates to CASSKGADSSYEQYF. This chain links TRBV6-1 with TRBJ2-7; 7 bases line up with TRBD1. From germline, CDR1 is MNHNS and CDR2 SASEGT. J gave up 0 bases and V 6 bases, and 8 bases lay outside the gene matches. The CDR3 sequence is 15 residues long.

This chain joins TRBV4-3 and TRBJ2-3; 11 bases align to TRBD2. J was trimmed by 1 base and V by 0 bases; bases with no gene match: 0. This CDR3 has 16 amino acids. Germline-derived CDR1 and CDR2 are LGHNA and YSLEER. CDR3 in amino acids: CASSQELAGGTDTQYF. CDR3 coding DNA: TGCGCCAGCAGCCAAGAACTAGCGGGGGGCACAGATACGCAGTATTTT.

The chain links TRBV28 to TRBJ1-2; D is possibly TRBD1 (6 bases). CDR1 is MDHEN and CDR2 is SYDVKM in the germline V gene. The CDR3 loop spans 13 amino acids. The ends were cut back, 8 bases at V and 5 bases at J, with 15 bases in the middle. The DNA for the CDR3 is TGTGCCAGCGCGGACGTAACAGGGTATGGCTACACCTTC. It codes for CASADVTGYGYTF.

The CDR3 coding sequence is TGTGCCAGCAGTTTCAGGACACCGAACACCGGGGAGCTGTTTTTT. This sequence encodes CASSFRTPNTGELFF. The chain employs TRBV6-6 and TRBJ2-2, with a possible D match to TRBD1 (5 bases). Trimming took off 4 bases at V and 0 bases at J, with 9 bases between the two ends. Germline V gene lookup returns CDR1 MNHNY and CDR2 SVGAGI (reference sequence). The CDR3 totals 15 residues.

CDR3 coding DNA: TGTGCCAGCAGCTTAGGGCGGGGTGACACTGAAGCTTTCTTT. This translates into CASSLGRGDTEAFF. The V gene is TRBV7-6, the J gene TRBJ1-1, with D unclear. The V gene's germline CDR1 is SGHVS and CDR2 FNYEAQ. CDR3 length: 14 residues. The ends were cut back, 1 base at V and 3 bases at J, with 9 bases in the middle.

This chain uses TRBV18 with TRBJ2-7; TRBD1 matches 11 bases. CDR3 size: 13 residues. V lost 6 bases and J lost 5; bases outside the gene matches: 3. The germline CDR1 and CDR2 sequences are KGHSH and LQKENI. CDR3 sequence: CASSGQGGNEQYF. CDR3 coding DNA: TGTGCCAGCTCGGGACAGGGGGGTAACGAGCAGTACTTC.

The chain couples TRBV6-1 to TRBJ1-5; possible D gene TRBD1, 6 bases. The CDR3 is 13 residues long. With 8 bases removed from V and 4 bases from J, the gap between germline ends came to 12 bases. CDR1 is MNHNS and CDR2 is SASEGT in the germline V gene. The CDR3 DNA follows: TGTGCCAGCTTTCGAGGGACAAATCAGCCCCAGCATTTT. Translation: CASFRGTNQPQHF.

Regarding this clone: Other DNA sequences of this sample code for an identical CDR3. This chain connects TRBV18 to TRBJ1-5; the D is unclear. The CDR3 spans 13 residues. Trimming removed 3 bases from V and 6 bases from J, with 9 bases in between. CDR1 and CDR2 from the germline V gene are KGHSH and LQKENI. DNA of the CDR3: TGTGCCAGCTCACCGGAGGCGGGTCAGCCCCAGCATTTT. It translates to CASSPEAGQPQHF.

This clone was detected once. The rearrangement uses TRBV6-8 and TRBJ2-7; D may be TRBD1 (6 bases). Trimming cost V 0 bases and J 0 bases, with 12 bases left between them. The CDR3 has 16 residues. The germline V gene has CDR1 MNHGY and CDR2 SAAAGT. CDR3: CASSYSWGHSSYEQYF. The CDR3 DNA is TGTGCCAGCAGTTACTCTTGGGGGCACAGCTCCTACGAGCAGTACTTC.

The chain combines TRBV4-3 with TRBJ2-1; D remains unclear. Germline values: CDR1 LGHNA, CDR2 YSLEER. The CDR3 has 14 amino acids. Trimming stripped 1 base from V and 3 bases from J, with 7 bases between. The CDR3 sequence is CASSQGANYNEQFF. CDR3 in DNA: TGCGCCAGCAGCCAAGGGGCTAACTACAATGAGCAGTTCTTC.

This chain uses TRBV29-1 with TRBJ2-7; D may be TRBD2 (6 bases). Between the trimmed V and J ends, which lost 4 bases and 5 bases, there was a span of 12 bases. The CDR3 length is 12 residues. CDR1 is SQVTM, CDR2 ANQGSEA, per germline. The DNA for the CDR3 is TGCAGCGTTGCTGGCGGAGGGGACGAGCAGTACTTC. The encoded protein is CSVAGGGDEQYF.

The gene calls are TRBV29-1 and TRBJ1-1; maybe TRBD1 (6 bases). The CDR3 loop spans 11 amino acids. Trimming cost V 8 bases and J 4 bases, with 11 bases left between them. CDR1 is SQVTM and CDR2 is ANQGSEA in the germline V gene. The CDR3 region is CSSTGGTEAFF. Here the CDR3 DNA reads TGCAGCTCGACAGGAGGCACTGAAGCTTTCTTT.

The chain is built from TRBV18 and TRBJ2-5, with 10 bases aligning to TRBD2. The V and J ends lost 4 bases and 3 bases, in that order; junction bases with no gene match: 2. Germline loops: CDR1 KGHSH, CDR2 LQKENI. This CDR3 comprises 14 residues. CDR3 nucleotide sequence: TGTGCCAGCTCACTTCTAGCGGGAGAAGAGACCCAGTACTTC. Residues: CASSLLAGEETQYF.